A selection of T cell receptor beta chains follows, all from one sample in a study of blood T cell repertoires in COVID-19. Profiling relied on immunoSEQ multiplex PCR, and the TCRdb table lists in-frame clones only, not all of them. The sample shows about 130,000 clones, roughly 74% of them seen only once. Sequencing was performed on peripheral blood. Receptor source: an elderly man with COVID-19, enrolled during active disease. Both conserved end residues are part of each CDR3. Fields, in order: V gene, CDR3 protein.

>TRBV24-1
CATSEAPGTKKETQYF
>TRBV28
CASSSWGTRGLGEQYF
>TRBV25-1
CASSRDTPSSGNTIYF
>TRBV5-1
CASRPTGGASSYEQYF
>TRBV11-3
CASSSGGMSSYEQYF
>TRBV6-9
CASSYPLSYNEQFF
>TRBV18
CASSPPSPGLKVVEQFF
>TRBV11-2
CASSLVLSSNEQFF
>TRBV27
CASSFTSAADEAQYF
>TRBV27
CASSTGLANEQFF
>TRBV6-6
CASSSADRRYGYTF
>TRBV2
CASGGDYGYTF
>TRBV6-5
CASVYNEKLFF
>TRBV5-1
CASTHGQATGYTF
>TRBV28
CASSLAGDAYEQYF
>TRBV29-1
CSVEQGGGTDTQYF
>TRBV19
CASSIPQFQETQYF
>TRBV5-1
CASSRQETQYF
>TRBV10-3
CAISPPPGYPYEQYF
>TRBV7-3
CASRGGSGTEAFF
>TRBV4-3
CASSQDPGVGYEQYF
>TRBV5-6
CASSWKAGGSYNEQFF
>TRBV6-5
CASSYQDTGVADTQYF
>TRBV18
CASSPMQSDYQPQHF
>TRBV9
CASSRDRGYGYTF
>TRBV28
CASRSSTGELFF
>TRBV5-1
CASSPAQAGGTDTQYF
>TRBV11-3
CASSPMTSGSLHEQFF
>TRBV7-2
CASSFRTAYNEQFF
>TRBV4-1
CASSQGPGGVNEQFF
>TRBV5-4
CASSLDLAGVGNEQFF
>TRBV29-1
CSVSFYSSYNEQFF
>TRBV4-1
CASSQDQTGGLEDEQFF
>TRBV29-1
CSVGTGPGNTIYF
>TRBV5-1
CASSLGGTSATNEKLFF
>TRBV11-2
CASSYRTEETQYF
>TRBV5-8
CASSPGQGYGEETQYF
>TRBV9
CASSVGVVYNEQFF
>TRBV15
CATSRDSTSAYEQYF
>TRBV29-1
CSSREGAREAFF
>TRBV12-3/TRBV12-4
CASSWGHAYEQYF
>TRBV5-1
CASSPPLSEGIDEQYF
>TRBV6-6
CASTLRQGDGHEQYF
>TRBV19
CASQDTQSSGNTIYF
>TRBV11-2
CASSPLPDSYNEQFF
>TRBV28
CASSLTGLKNIQYF
>TRBV5-1
CASSFLADRGSYEQYF
>TRBV3-1/TRBV3-2
CASSPGTGALDTQYF
>TRBV7-2
CASSWGADRGLQQYF
>TRBV7-3
CASSFPTADNEQFF
>TRBV6-5
CASSSRTGEAFF
>TRBV2
CASSEAAGEETQYF
>TRBV28
CASSWTGAYEQYF